This paragraph covers one TCR beta chain sequence. The sample originates from a study of radiotherapy plus CTLA-4 blockade in lung cancer. About the study: Among enrolled patients, 15% to 20% responded and roughly 30% achieved disease control.

Clones were read by immunoSEQ multiplex PCR, and TCRdb kept only the in-frame ones, dropping some. The table lists about 49,000 clones, around 84% of them singletons. This CDR3 contains 14 residues. Trimming left V 0 bases short and J 2 bases short, with 7 bases between. Germline CDR1 reads MDHEN; CDR2 reads SYDVKM. The sequence was collected from a human donor with non-small cell lung cancer whose response to radiotherapy plus ipilimumab could not be evaluated. The chain joins TRBV28 to TRBJ1-1; D gene unclear. The source was peripheral blood, collected from a patient treated with radiotherapy plus ipilimumab. The CDR3 DNA reads TGTGCCAGCAGTTTATGGTCAACAAACACTGAAGCTTTCTTT. The encoded protein is CASSLWSTNTEAFF.